The sequence of this T cell receptor beta chain was determined in a study of T cells in localized non-small cell lung cancer. To note about this clone: No antigen is known for it.

This CDR3 has 17 residues. Germline V lookup: CDR1 SGHVS, CDR2 FNYEAQ. The V and J ends lost 0 bases and 3 bases respectively, with 18 bases between them. Study-level findings and limits: Paired adjacent lung recovered a median approximately 62 of the top 100 tumor clones.

The protocol was immunoSEQ multiplex PCR, while the TCRdb copy is restricted to in-frame clones and leaves out a portion. The repertoire has roughly 64,000 clones, 75% to 85% of them found once; the top ten carry around 4.8%. The clonotype originates from a man aged 35 to 69 with stage II lung adenocarcinoma. This specimen was PBMCs, taken before any cancer treatment. The genes are TRBV7-6 and TRBJ2-7, with D tentatively TRBD2 (5 bases). In nucleotides, the CDR3 is TGTGCCAGCAGCTTAGCCCAGGCCGGGAATCTTCACTACGAGCAGTACTTC. Amino acids: CASSLAQAGNLHYEQYF.